The sequence of this TCR beta chain was determined in a study of T cell responses to AZD1222 COVID-19 vaccine. Study findings and constraints: Repertoire sampling was restricted to post-peak T cell response timepoints.

Assay used: immunoSEQ multiplex PCR; TCRdb lists only in-frame clones, some missing. The sample yields approximately 84,000 clones, roughly 88% seen once. Remarks on this clone: The antigen remains undetermined.

Germline V CDR1 and CDR2: MRHNA, SNTAGT. V was shortened by 3 bases and J by 4 bases, with 9 bases between the two germline ends. The CDR3 is made up of 14 amino acids. Sequenced here: peripheral blood, sampled 28 days after the second AZD1222 dose. The source is an adult who received the AZD1222 COVID-19 vaccine. V and J are TRBV6-4 and TRBJ2-2; possibly TRBD1 for D (6 bases). Written as DNA, the CDR3 is TGTGCCAGCAGTGAACAGGGAAGCACCGGGGAGCTGTTTTTT. Translation: CASSEQGSTGELFF.